This T cell receptor (beta chain) was sequenced for a study of cytomegalovirus exposure and HLA in healthy donors. V shed 5 bases, J shed 0 bases, and the junction held 8 bases outside the gene matches. Germline values: CDR1 SGHAT, CDR2 FQNNGV. The CDR3 sequence is 16 residues long. PCR involved 60 Vbeta and 13 Jbeta primers. Produced via immunoSEQ multiplex PCR; TCRdb's table is partial and in-frame only. The sample yields 110,000 to 150,000 clones, roughly four fifths seen once. The source of this sequence is a woman between 45 and 60 years old in good health and CMV-seropositive. The chain couples TRBV11-2 to TRBJ2-3, with 7 nucleotides matching TRBD1. Sequencing input: PBMCs. In nucleotides, the CDR3 is TGTGCCAGCAGCCTGGGACAGTCTTCTAGCACAGATACGCAGTATTTT. It specifies CASSLGQSSSTDTQYF.